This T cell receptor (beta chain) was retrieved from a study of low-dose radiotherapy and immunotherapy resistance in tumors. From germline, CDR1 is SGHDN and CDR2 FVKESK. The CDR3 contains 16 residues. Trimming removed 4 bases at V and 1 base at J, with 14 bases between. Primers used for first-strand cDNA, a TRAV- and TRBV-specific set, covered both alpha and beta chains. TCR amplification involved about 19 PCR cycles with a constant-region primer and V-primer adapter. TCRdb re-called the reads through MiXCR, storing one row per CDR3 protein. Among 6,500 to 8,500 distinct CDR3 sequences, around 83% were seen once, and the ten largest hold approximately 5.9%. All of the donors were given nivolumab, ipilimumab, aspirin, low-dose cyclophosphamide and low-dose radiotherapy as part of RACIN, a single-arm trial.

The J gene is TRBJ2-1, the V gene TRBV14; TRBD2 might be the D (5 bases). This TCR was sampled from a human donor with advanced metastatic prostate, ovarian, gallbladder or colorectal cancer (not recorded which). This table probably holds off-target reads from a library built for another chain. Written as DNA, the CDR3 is TGTGCCAGCAGCCGGGTCGGGGTAGGATCCTACAATGAGCAGTTCTTC. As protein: CASSRVGVGSYNEQFF. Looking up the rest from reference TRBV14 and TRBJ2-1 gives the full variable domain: EAGVTQFPSHSVIEKGQTVTLRCDPISGHDNLYWYRRVMGKEIKFLLHFVKESKQDESGMPNNRFLAERTGGTYSTLKVQPAELEDSGVYFCASSRVGVGSYNEQFFGPGTRLTVL.